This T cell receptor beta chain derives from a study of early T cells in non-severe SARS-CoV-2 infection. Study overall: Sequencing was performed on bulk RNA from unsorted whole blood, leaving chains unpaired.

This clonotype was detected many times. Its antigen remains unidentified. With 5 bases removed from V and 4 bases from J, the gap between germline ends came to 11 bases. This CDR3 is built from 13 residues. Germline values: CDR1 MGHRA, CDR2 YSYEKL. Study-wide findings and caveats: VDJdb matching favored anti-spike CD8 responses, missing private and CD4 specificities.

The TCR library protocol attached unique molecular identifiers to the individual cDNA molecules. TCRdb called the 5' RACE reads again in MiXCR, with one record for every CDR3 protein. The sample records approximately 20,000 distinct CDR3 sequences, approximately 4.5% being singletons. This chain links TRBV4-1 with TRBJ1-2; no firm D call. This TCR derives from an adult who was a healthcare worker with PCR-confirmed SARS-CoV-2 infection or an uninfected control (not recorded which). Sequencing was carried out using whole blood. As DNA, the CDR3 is TGCGCCAGCAGCTCACCGGGTGTCTATGGCTACACCTTC. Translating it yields CASSSPGVYGYTF.